This TCR beta chain derives from a study of OX40 agonist ivuxolimab in advanced cancers. Overall study context: Patients were dosed with the agonistic anti-OX40 (CD134) antibody ivuxolimab. Six ivuxolimab dose levels, 0.01 to 10 mg/kg, were given intravenously every 2 weeks. The study, taken as a whole, reports: Among patients with partial responses at 0.1-3.0 mg/kg, clonal expansion was among the lowest. Certain nonresponders likewise exhibited a low normalized T-cell clonal expansion.

Data came from immunoSEQ multiplex PCR; TCRdb stores just in-frame clones and leaves some out. The table records about 62,000 clones, 92% of them present only once. Turning to this clone: Its matching antigen is unknown.

V was pared by 4 bases and J by 1 base, with 14 bases between. This CDR3 has 14 amino acids. Germline CDR1 and CDR2: GTSNPN and SVGIG (reference sequence). Sequences were derived from CD4+ or CD8+ T cells sorted from blood, sampled in a trial of the OX40 agonist ivuxolimab. J is TRBJ2-7 and V is TRBV30; D perhaps matches TRBD1 (7 bases). This clonotype originated in an adult with an advanced solid tumor such as melanoma, head and neck, liver or kidney cancer. CDR3 coding DNA: TGTGCCTGGATTAAGACAGGGACTTCCTACGAGCAGTACTTC. Residues: CAWIKTGTSYEQYF.